The 2 T cell receptor beta chains reported below all come from one sample, sequenced in a study of STAT5B mutations in CD4+ large granular lymphocyte leukemia. Measured with immunoSEQ multiplex PCR; TCRdb has only the in-frame clones, and not every one. This sample has some 30,000 clones, with 85% found just once. The source material was CD4+ T cells from blood buffy coats. The receptor source for this set is a human donor in good health.

A few counts support this clone. The gene calls are TRBV28 and TRBJ1-5, with D possibly being TRBD1 (5 bases). This CDR3 region has 14 residues. Trimming cost V 7 bases and J 3 bases, with 13 bases left between them. CDR1 and CDR2 (germline): MDHEN, SYDVKM. The CDR3 loop reads CASTWGGDNQPQHF. CDR3 DNA: TGTGCCAGCACGTGGGGGGGGGACAATCAGCCCCAGCATTTT.

The chain recombines TRBV11-2 with TRBJ2-5; TRBD1 or TRBD2 may be the D gene (6 bases each). V lost 0 bases to trimming and J lost 5 bases, with 19 bases between them. Germline V gives CDR1 SGHAT, CDR2 FQNNGV. This CDR3 spans 17 amino acids. For the CDR3, the DNA is TGTGCCAGCAGCTTAGACCGTAGGGGGGTAACCCATGAGACCCAGTACTTC. Its translation: CASSLDRRGVTHETQYF.